These T cell receptor beta chains were read from a single sample in a study of blood T cell repertoires in COVID-19. Method: immunoSEQ multiplex PCR; TCRdb's copy keeps in-frame clones and lacks some. The table has 140,000 to 150,000 clones, about four fifths seen once. The sequenced material came from peripheral blood. These receptors were obtained from a man aged 70-80 years who had recovered from COVID-19. Both conserved end residues are trimmed from each CDR3. The D gene is left open where the match is weak.

d_gene	v_gene	CDR3aa
TRBD2	TRBV18	ASSPPGAGGIYEQY
TRBD1	TRBV10-3	AISRTGTGNTIY
TRBD1	TRBV19	ASRDRGFPGELF
-	TRBV20-1	SASVRVGEGYGYT
-	TRBV5-1	ASSPRRVGLAKNIQY
TRBD1	TRBV11-2	ASSLLSGTVSQY
TRBD1	TRBV27	ASRPPGGTGNTIY
TRBD2	TRBV7-2	ASSWGTSYTYEQY
-	TRBV30	AWSAWRSNEQF
-	TRBV7-9	ASSLARGVAF
-	TRBV9	ASSEETGGWGYT
-	TRBV4-1	ASSQDRGEKLF
-	TRBV19	ASSIRRDEKLF
TRBD2	TRBV6-6	ASSRGSGRASNEQF
-	TRBV5-8	ASSLSEYQPQH
-	TRBV29-1	SVEAQGYGYT
TRBD2	TRBV3-1/TRBV3-2	ASSRLAGDTQY
-	TRBV6-2/TRBV6-3	ASSSLGQRETQY
-	TRBV29-1	SVVRRLNTEAF
TRBD1	TRBV29-1	SVVRQGASTDTQY
-	TRBV19	ASSIWGASNQPQH
-	TRBV13	ASSAQTGFNEKLF
TRBD1	TRBV19	ASSLRQGRKGYT
-	TRBV5-1	ASSTAGGLSYNEQF
-	TRBV4-1	ASSLVQGETQY
TRBD2	TRBV5-1	ASSQAGEGNEQF
TRBD1	TRBV19	ASADRDSYNEQF
-	TRBV2	ASTEQENYYNEQF
-	TRBV30	AWRGLSSYNEQF
-	TRBV25-1	ASSKHGASEKLF
TRBD1	TRBV11-2	ASSLLGQGSSPLH
-	TRBV2	ASRRGAGDEQY
-	TRBV19	ASSVGRRANYGYT
TRBD1	TRBV10-3	AISEQTGGNNNSPLH
TRBD1	TRBV18	ASSSGTGESGQY
-	TRBV24-1	ATSDSRTESSSGANVLT
-	TRBV29-1	SVQAGPKVDYGYT
-	TRBV18	ASSQIAGTAPDEQY
TRBD2	TRBV5-4	ASSTKTSGSSETQY
-	TRBV20-1	SASPDSSTGELF
-	TRBV13	ASSWRQSNTEAF
TRBD1	TRBV7-7	ASSLGTGGRETQY
TRBD2	TRBV7-3	ASSLLLAGGYSRETQY
TRBD2	TRBV13	ASSLVTTSGRSGSTDTQY
-	TRBV6-5	ASMGYRTDTQY
-	TRBV5-1	ASSLDYEVTYEQY
-	TRBV5-1	ASSFTGSSSYEQY
TRBD2	TRBV19	ASSPQTSGSIYEQY
-	TRBV7-9	ASSLGGQGNQPQH
TRBD2	TRBV5-1	ASSLEPTSGIDEQF
-	TRBV7-9	ASSLSQGSYEQY
-	TRBV29-1	SVEEGGMDGYT
-	TRBV9	ASSVGDSPLH
-	TRBV19	ASSTWDTKSNQPQH
-	TRBV12-3/TRBV12-4	ASSLRQRFYT